Below are 26 T cell receptor beta chains sequenced from a single sample in a study of T cell responses to AZD1222 COVID-19 vaccine. Only in-frame clones appear in the TCRdb table, and some are missing; sequencing was by immunoSEQ multiplex PCR. The data show around 99,000 clones, with more than 85% seen just once and 8% to 8.5% held by the top ten. Material: peripheral blood, obtained 28 days after the second AZD1222 dose. These TCRs come from an adult who received the AZD1222 COVID-19 vaccine.

V gene TRBV6-5 combines with J gene TRBJ1-6, with 8 bases matching TRBD1. The CDR3 has 15 residues. CDR1 is MNHEY and CDR2 is SVGAGI in the germline V gene. The junction had 4 bases not matched to a gene; V was cut back by 0 bases and J by 9 bases. CDR3 sequence reads: CASSYSWTGTSPLHF. The CDR3 bases are TGTGCCAGCAGTTACTCTTGGACAGGGACTTCACCCCTCCACTTT.

The chain is built from TRBV6-2 or TRBV6-3 and TRBJ2-7, with 10 bases aligning to TRBD2. With V trimmed by 5 bases and J by 2 bases, 3 bases remained unmatched. The germline CDR1 and CDR2 sequences are MNHEY and SVGEGT. This CDR3 comprises 14 residues. CDR3 in DNA: TGTGCCAGCAGTCGAGGACTAGCGGCCTACGAGCAGTACTTC. Encoded protein: CASSRGLAAYEQYF.

The chain joins TRBV6-5 to TRBJ2-5; the D gene is possibly TRBD2 (6 bases). Deletions cut 8 bases from V and 5 bases from J, with 18 bases between. CDR1 is MNHEY, CDR2 SVGAGI, per germline. This CDR3 has 14 residues. The CDR3 nucleotides are TGTGCCAGCCAAGGGTTAGCGGTTTCGGAGACCCAGTACTTC. Residues: CASQGLAVSETQYF.

To note about this clone: The junction shows a germline mismatch at one end, possibly a read error. The chain joins TRBV12-5 to TRBJ1-5; possible D gene TRBD1, 6 bases. CDR1 and CDR2 (germline): LGHNT, FRNRAP. The CDR3 covers 13 residues. The CDR3, as DNA: TGTGCTAGTGCAAAGGACAGCAGTCAGCCCCAGCATTTT. Protein: CASAKDSSQPQHF.

DNA of the CDR3: TGTGCCACCAGTGATTACCCCGGAGGGCTATACCGCACAGATACGCAGTATTTT. It yields the protein CATSDYPGGLYRTDTQYF. V gene TRBV24-1 combines with J gene TRBJ2-3; tentatively, D is TRBD2 (6 bases). CDR1 and CDR2 from the germline V gene are KGHDR and SFDVKD. The CDR3 has 18 amino acids. V was cut by 2 bases and J by 1 base, with 18 bases left in between.

The sample holds one count of this clone. This CDR3 reads CASSQYRGIIAGANVLTF. CDR3 DNA: TGCGCCAGCAGCCAATACAGGGGAATCATAGCGGGGGCCAACGTCCTGACTTTC. The chain recombines TRBV4-1 with TRBJ2-6, with 7 bases fitting TRBD1. Trimming cost V 2 bases and J 4 bases; bases outside gene matches: 11. In germline, CDR1 is MGHRA, CDR2 YSYEKL. The CDR3 runs to 18 residues.

The chain recombines TRBV21-1 with TRBJ2-3; TRBD1, the table's D call, lacks a check against the DNA. TRBV21-1 is marked as a pseudogene. The CDR3 extends over 17 amino acids. DNA for the CDR3: TGTGCCAGCAGCAAAGATAAGGGCAGGGGGCGGGTAGATACGCAGTATTTT. This sequence encodes CASSKDKGRGRVDTQYF.

The chain has TRBV10-2 and TRBJ2-1; TRBD2 is a possible D gene (6 bases). The CDR3 has 15 amino acids. V lost 6 bases to trimming and J lost 8 bases, with 20 bases between them. From germline, CDR1 is WSHSY and CDR2 SAAADI. The CDR3 loop is CASRETSSTGDEQFF. The CDR3 nucleotides are TGCGCCAGCAGGGAGACTAGTTCCACCGGTGATGAGCAGTTCTTC.

The sample holds one count of this clone. This chain links TRBV5-4 with TRBJ2-7; 14 bases match TRBD2. The CDR3 loop spans 14 amino acids. After removal of 4 bases from V and 6 bases from J, the junction contained 3 bases not matched to a gene. From germline, CDR1 is SGHNT and CDR2 YYREEE (reference sequence). CDR3 nucleotide sequence: TGTGCCAGCAGCGGGGGACTAGCGGGAGCCGAGCAGTACTTC. This gives the protein CASSGGLAGAEQYF. The full variable domain, rest sourced from reference TRBV5-4 and TRBJ2-7, is ETGVTQSPTHLIKTRGQQVTLRCSSQSGHNTVSWYQQALGQGPQFIFQYYREEENGRGNFPPRFSGLQFPNYSSELNVNALELDDSALYLCASSGGLAGAEQYFGPGTRLTVT.

The chain is built from TRBV14 and TRBJ1-2, with 11 bases lining up with TRBD1. Per the germline V gene, CDR1 is SGHDN and CDR2 is FVKESK. J gave up 5 bases and V 1 base, and 12 bases lay outside the gene matches. The CDR3 sequence is 18 residues long. The CDR3 here is CASSQVTGQGALGYGYTF. In DNA, the CDR3 is TGTGCCAGCAGCCAAGTAACAGGACAGGGGGCGCTGGGGTATGGCTACACCTTC.

The V call is TRBV7-9, the J call TRBJ2-2; 9 bases map to TRBD1. The CDR3 is 14 residues long. V was pared by 8 bases and J by 6 bases, with 7 bases of the junction left unmatched. Germline assignment: CDR1 SEHNR and CDR2 FQNEAQ (reference sequence). CDR3 in DNA: TGTGCCAGCGGGTGGGACAGGGCAGCCGGGGAGCTGTTTTTT. This gives the protein CASGWDRAAGELFF.

This clone occurred once. J is TRBJ2-3 and V is TRBV2; TRBD2 aligns across 10 bases. The V gene's germline CDR1 is SNHLY and CDR2 FYNNEI. CDR3 length equals 15 residues. Losses at the gene ends were 4 bases for V and 2 bases for J; bases not matched to a gene: 3. Here the CDR3 reads CASSASGGLTDTQYF. The CDR3 coding sequence is TGTGCCAGCAGTGCTAGCGGGGGTCTCACAGATACGCAGTATTTT.

This clone was detected a few times. DNA for the CDR3: TGCAGCGTACGGGGACTAGCGAAAACTAGCACAGATACGCAGTATTTT. The encoded protein is CSVRGLAKTSTDTQYF. The chain carries TRBV29-1 and TRBJ2-3, with 10 positions matching TRBD2. Germline-derived CDR1 and CDR2 are SQVTM and ANQGSEA. The CDR3 has 16 residues. Trimming at V came to 6 bases and at J to 0 bases, leaving 9 bases not matched to a gene.

The chain uses TRBV2 and TRBJ2-1; unclear D gene. Trimming shortened V by 8 bases and J by 2 bases, and 13 bases separated the two germline ends. The V gene's germline CDR1 is SNHLY and CDR2 FYNNEI. CDR3 length: 14 amino acids. CDR3 sequence reads: CASSPTTTYNEQFF. The CDR3 DNA reads as TGTGCCAGCTCCCCAACCACTACCTACAATGAGCAGTTCTTC. The variable domain in full, with the rest retrieved from reference TRBV2 and TRBJ2-1, is EPEVTQTPSHQVTQMGQEVILRCVPISNHLYFYWYRQILGQKVEFLVSFYNNEISEKSEIFDDQFSVERPDGSNFTLKIRSTKLEDSAMYFCASSPTTTYNEQFFGPGTRLTVL.

This sequence joins TRBV7-9 and TRBJ2-7; no clear D. Germline CDR1 SEHNR, CDR2 FQNEAQ (reference sequence). Trimming stripped 5 bases from V and 4 bases from J, with 6 bases between. The CDR3 has 11 residues. The CDR3 here is CASSPVYEQYF. CDR3 sequence (DNA): TGTGCCAGCAGCCCCGTATACGAGCAGTACTTC.

The rearrangement joins TRBV4-1 to TRBJ1-1; D is possibly TRBD1 (5 bases). CDR3 length equals 14 residues. Trimming shortened V by 1 base and J by 6 bases, and 12 bases separated the two germline ends. From germline, CDR1 is MGHRA and CDR2 YSYEKL. This chain's CDR3 is CASSQVTVGAEAFF. In nucleotides, the CDR3 is TGCGCCAGCAGCCAAGTGACAGTAGGCGCTGAAGCTTTCTTT.

The V and J genes are TRBV4-2 and TRBJ1-4, with a possible D match to TRBD1 (5 bases). Germline V gene data show CDR1 as LGHNA and CDR2 as YNFKEQ. The germline V and J ends were trimmed by 4 bases and 0 bases, with 15 bases remaining between them. The CDR3 sequence is 17 residues long. Written as DNA, the CDR3 is TGTGCCAGCAGCCCATGGGACTCATACGCAACTAATGAAAAACTGTTTTTT. Residues: CASSPWDSYATNEKLFF.

The chain carries TRBV27 and TRBJ2-1, with a possible D match to TRBD2 (6 bases). The length of the CDR3 is 14 residues. V was pared by 2 bases and J by 9 bases, with 14 bases between. Germline CDR1 reads MNHEY; CDR2 reads SMNVEV (reference sequence). In DNA, the CDR3 is TGTGCCAGCAGTTTAACTAGCAGCGTCGGTGAGCAGTTCTTC. This encodes CASSLTSSVGEQFF.

The chain combines TRBV7-6 with TRBJ1-1; no reliable D call. In germline, CDR1 is SGHVS, CDR2 FNYEAQ. The V gene lost 5 bases and the J gene lost 3 bases, with 16 bases spanning the gap. The CDR3 is 15 residues long. The CDR3 sequence: CASSPHTGSDTEAFF. CDR3 bases: TGTGCCAGCAGCCCACACACGGGCAGCGACACTGAAGCTTTCTTT.

In nucleotides, the CDR3 is TGTGCCAGCAATGGACAGGGGAACACTGAAGCTTTCTTT. It yields the protein CASNGQGNTEAFF. This chain connects TRBV2 to TRBJ1-1, with 8 bases lining up with TRBD1. The CDR3 consists of 13 residues. Germline lookup yields CDR1 SNHLY and CDR2 FYNNEI. V shed 7 bases, J shed 1 base, and the junction held 2 bases outside the gene matches.

The rearrangement joins TRBV4-1 to TRBJ1-2, with 7 bases fitting TRBD1. The CDR3 extends over 18 amino acids. Germline V gene sequence: CDR1 MGHRA, CDR2 YSYEKL. V shed 5 bases and J 8 bases; nucleotides not matched to a gene: 23. The chain's CDR3 is CASSIRSGLGQPVEGYTF. CDR3 in DNA: TGCGCCAGCAGCATCCGGAGCGGATTGGGACAGCCCGTTGAGGGCTACACCTTC.

The gene calls are TRBV7-2 and TRBJ2-3; 7 nucleotides agree with TRBD1. The V gene's germline CDR1 is SGHTA and CDR2 FQGNSA. V was pared by 6 bases and J by 2 bases, with 8 bases of the junction left unmatched. The CDR3 contains 15 residues. The CDR3 DNA reads as TGTGCCAGCAGGCCTCCCGGGACAGCCACAGATACGCAGTATTTT. Amino acid sequence: CASRPPGTATDTQYF.

The chain recombines TRBV5-5 with TRBJ1-6; D might be TRBD1 (5 bases). The CDR3 length is 16 residues. Germline V lookup: CDR1 SGHKS, CDR2 YYEKEE (reference sequence). Deletions cut 0 bases from V and 9 bases from J, with 16 bases between. CDR3 coding DNA: TGTGCCAGCAGCTTGGCCCCGGGGGAACGGGGTTCACCCCTCCACTTT. Translation: CASSLAPGERGSPLHF.

The gene calls are TRBV6-5 and TRBJ2-2, with D perhaps TRBD1 or TRBD2 (5 bases each). V was pared by 8 bases and J by 5 bases, with 9 bases between. The germline V gene encodes CDR1 MNHEY and CDR2 SVGAGI. This CDR3 has 12 residues. In nucleotides, the CDR3 is TGTGCCAGCGGGACGCCTACCGGGGAGCTGTTTTTT. This gives the protein CASGTPTGELFF.

CDR3: CASTVTGELFF. The CDR3 DNA is TGTGCCAGTACCGTCACCGGGGAGCTGTTTTTT. The V call is TRBV19, the J call TRBJ2-2; D is undetermined. Trimming took 7 bases from V and 4 from J, leaving 4 bases between them. The CDR3 length is 11 residues. CDR1 LNHDA and CDR2 SQIVND come from the germline V gene (reference sequence).

The V and J genes are TRBV2 and TRBJ1-2, with 10 bases identical to TRBD1. Germline CDR1 is SNHLY and CDR2 is FYNNEI. The CDR3 length is 14 residues. V lost 6 bases and J lost 6; bases outside the gene matches: 7. The CDR3 DNA follows: TGTGCCAGCAGCGCTCCCGGGACAGGGGATGGCTACACCTTC. Its translation is CASSAPGTGDGYTF.